This entry features one TCR beta chain sequence. Participant reports of clinical history set cohort assignment. Germline values: CDR1 LNHNV, CDR2 YYDKDF (reference sequence). The length of the CDR3 is 15 residues. The germline V and J ends were trimmed by 1 base and 4 bases, with 13 bases remaining between them. This sample is part of a study of blood T cell repertoires in COVID-19. Background on the study: Italy, Spain and the United States were the sources of the convalescent and acute COVID-19 samples.

Authors' methods: How many nucleated cells were present was estimated from reference gene primer amplification. Measured with immunoSEQ multiplex PCR; TCRdb has only the in-frame clones, and not every one. The DNA gave D and trimming, while V, J and clone size come from that table. Among 400,000 to 550,000 clones, nearly 90% were seen once, and the ten largest hold roughly 1.9%. The material sequenced was PBMCs or T cells enriched from blood (not recorded which). The receptor was derived from a woman between 18 and 29 years old with acute COVID-19. V and J are TRBV15 and TRBJ1-2; D not resolved. DNA of the CDR3: TGTGCCACCAGCAGAGCCGGCGAGGGCGGCTATGGCTACACCTTC. Its translation is CATSRAGEGGYGYTF.